These 23 T cell receptor beta chains came from one sample sequenced in a study of blood T cell repertoires in COVID-19. Produced via immunoSEQ multiplex PCR; TCRdb's table is partial and in-frame only. The sample records approximately 69,000 clones, roughly 87% being singletons. Source material: peripheral blood. These receptors originate from a woman older than 75 with acute or convalescent COVID-19.

The chain uses TRBV18 and TRBJ1-6, with D unresolved. Germline V gene data show CDR1 as KGHSH and CDR2 as LQKENI. The CDR3 length is 16 residues. V was pared by 4 bases and J by 8 bases, with 18 bases between. The CDR3 spells CASSLIEPTRDSPLHF. The CDR3 nucleotides are TGTGCCAGCTCACTCATTGAACCTACCCGGGATTCACCCCTCCACTTT.

This chain links TRBV5-6 with TRBJ2-7; D is perhaps TRBD1 (6 bases). The CDR3 sequence is 15 residues long. Germline values: CDR1 SGHDT, CDR2 YYEEEE. The V end lost 4 bases, the J end lost 3 bases, and 17 bases lay between the germline ends. The CDR3 sequence: CASSHPSRGIYEQYF. The CDR3 nucleotides read TGTGCCAGCAGCCATCCCTCCAGGGGAATCTACGAGCAGTACTTC.

V usage is TRBV9 and J usage is TRBJ2-7; 10 bases map to TRBD1. The CDR3 spans 16 residues. Germline-derived CDR1 and CDR2 are SGDLS and YYNGEE. Trimming removed 0 bases from V and 6 bases from J; junction bases left unmatched: 9. The CDR3 protein is CASSVETGGRKGEQYF. The CDR3 nucleotides are TGTGCCAGCAGCGTAGAGACAGGGGGCAGGAAGGGCGAGCAGTACTTC.

The chain recombines TRBV7-2 with TRBJ1-2; D is ambiguous. This CDR3 contains 13 residues. CDR1 and CDR2 from the germline V gene are SGHTA and FQGNSA. Deletions cut 3 bases from V and 6 bases from J, with 11 bases between. CDR3 nucleotides: TGTGCCAGCAGCTTTGGCCATGGTAATGGCTACACCTTC. The encoded protein is CASSFGHGNGYTF.

This clone has just a few counts. This rearrangement joins TRBV25-1 to TRBJ2-5, with D unresolved. There are 14 residues in the CDR3. The germline V gene has CDR1 MGHDK and CDR2 SYGVNS. The V gene lost 6 bases and the J gene lost 0 bases, with 11 bases spanning the gap. The CDR3 reads CASSLSSYQETQYF. The CDR3 nucleotides are TGTGCCAGCAGCCTAAGCTCTTACCAAGAGACCCAGTACTTC.

The rearrangement links TRBV2 to TRBJ2-2; weak D call: TRBD2 (6 bases). Germline V gives CDR1 SNHLY, CDR2 FYNNEI. Trimming pared 4 bases from V and 3 bases from J, leaving 21 bases between. The CDR3 loop spans 18 amino acids. The CDR3 protein is CASSARRGRSSDTGELFF. The DNA for the CDR3 is TGTGCCAGCAGTGCCCGCCGAGGGAGGTCATCCGACACCGGGGAGCTGTTTTTT.

V and J are TRBV9 and TRBJ2-5; perhaps TRBD2 as D (6 bases). The CDR3 contains 16 residues. V was trimmed by 3 bases and J by 4 bases, leaving 19 bases between them. Germline-derived CDR1 and CDR2 are SGDLS and YYNGEE. Written as DNA, the CDR3 is TGTGCCAGCAGCGAATCCCCGTCGGGGCGGGGAGAGACCCAGTACTTC. Its translation: CASSESPSGRGETQYF.

This chain links TRBV24-1 with TRBJ2-5, with a tentative D call TRBD1 (6 bases). Germline V gene sequence: CDR1 KGHDR, CDR2 SFDVKD. The germline V and J ends were trimmed by 2 bases and 5 bases, with 11 bases remaining between them. The CDR3 has 14 residues. In nucleotides, the CDR3 is TGTGCCACCAGTGATTACAGGGTTGGTGAGACCCAGTACTTC. Its protein product is CATSDYRVGETQYF.

The chain combines TRBV30 with TRBJ1-6, with TRBD1 matching 8 bases. Looked up from germline, CDR1 is GTSNPN and CDR2 is SVGIG (reference sequence). V lost 1 base and J lost 7; bases outside the gene matches: 9. The CDR3 runs to 16 residues. The CDR3 DNA sequence: TGTGCCTGGAGTGGAGTGGGGCAGGGGGCAAATTCACCCCTCCACTTT. Translating gives CAWSGVGQGANSPLHF.

The CDR3 loop is CASRAQGYNEQFF. CDR3 nucleotides: TGTGCCAGCAGGGCACAGGGATACAATGAGCAGTTCTTC. This chain connects TRBV6-5 to TRBJ2-1; possibly TRBD1 for D (6 bases). Trimming took off 6 bases at V and 4 bases at J, with 10 bases between the two ends. CDR1 MNHEY and CDR2 SVGAGI come from the germline V gene. The CDR3 totals 13 residues.

This rearrangement joins TRBV7-2 to TRBJ1-2; D perhaps matches TRBD1 (5 bases). Deletions cut 1 base from V and 7 bases from J, with 13 bases between. The CDR3 is made up of 14 amino acids. Germline-derived CDR1 and CDR2 are SGHTA and FQGNSA. The CDR3 spells CASSLGWGEIGYTF. As DNA, the CDR3 is TGTGCCAGCAGCTTAGGTTGGGGGGAGATTGGCTACACCTTC.

This chain links TRBV3-1 (or the pseudogene TRBV3-2) with TRBJ1-6; D call uncertain. CDR1 LGHDT and CDR2 YNNKEL come from the germline V gene (reference sequence). CDR3 length: 15 amino acids. Trimming removed 3 bases from V and 3 bases from J, with 9 bases in between. CDR3 sequence: CASSHPRFYNSPLHF. The CDR3 DNA reads TGTGCCAGCAGCCATCCGAGATTCTATAATTCACCCCTCCACTTT.

The chain combines TRBV30 with TRBJ1-1; D gene ambiguous. V was clipped by 0 bases and J by 6 bases, with 8 bases between them. Germline CDR1 and CDR2: GTSNPN and SVGIG (reference sequence). The CDR3 totals 12 residues. The CDR3 DNA reads as TGTGCCTGGAGTGTAATTGGAGCTGAAGCTTTCTTT. It is translated as CAWSVIGAEAFF.

This chain links TRBV9 with TRBJ1-2, with TRBD1 identical over 8 bases. After removal of 4 bases from V and 5 bases from J, the junction contained 7 bases not matched to a gene. The CDR3 is 14 amino acids. The germline gives CDR1 SGDLS, CDR2 YYNGEE. In DNA form, the CDR3 reads TGTGCCAGCAGCCTTACAGGGGGGATTTATGGCTACACCTTC. It translates to CASSLTGGIYGYTF.

The genes are TRBV7-9 and TRBJ1-4, with 8 positions matching TRBD1. The CDR3 length is 16 residues. J was trimmed by 8 bases and V by 2 bases; bases with no gene match: 10. Looked up from germline, CDR1 is SEHNR and CDR2 is FQNEAQ (reference sequence). The CDR3 DNA reads as TGTGCCAGCAGCTTACAAGTCGGACAGGGAAACGAAAAACTGTTTTTT. Its protein product is CASSLQVGQGNEKLFF.

This chain connects TRBV28 to TRBJ2-3; 9 positions agree with TRBD2. The CDR3 runs to 18 residues. Germline lookup yields CDR1 MDHEN and CDR2 SYDVKM. J was trimmed by 3 bases and V by 4 bases; bases with no gene match: 14. The CDR3 coding sequence is TGTGCCAGCAGTTCTCGGATCGGAGCGGGAGGATGGACAGATACGCAGTATTTT. Its translation is CASSSRIGAGGWTDTQYF.

This chain connects TRBV3-1 (or the pseudogene TRBV3-2) to TRBJ2-6; D remains unclear. Between the trimmed V and J ends, which lost 3 bases and 0 bases, there was a span of 3 bases. Germline CDR1 reads LGHDT; CDR2 reads YNNKEL (reference sequence). The CDR3 contains 14 residues. The CDR3 nucleotides read TGTGCCAGCAGCCACAGCTCTGGGGCCAACGTCCTGACTTTC. This sequence encodes CASSHSSGANVLTF.

The chain is built from TRBV7-9 and TRBJ2-1; TRBD2 aligns across 9 bases. V gave up 5 bases and J gave up 5 bases; unmatched junction bases: 10. Germline V CDR1 and CDR2: SEHNR, FQNEAQ (reference sequence). CDR3 size: 16 residues. The CDR3 DNA sequence: TGTGCCAGCAGCGCGTCTAGCGGGACCTTTAACAATGAGCAGTTCTTC. This codes for CASSASSGTFNNEQFF.

The chain uses TRBV24-1 and TRBJ1-6; D is possibly TRBD1 (5 bases). Germline V lookup: CDR1 KGHDR, CDR2 SFDVKD. Trimming left V 4 bases short and J 7 bases short, with 7 bases between. This CDR3 comprises 13 residues. The CDR3 DNA reads TGTGCCACCAGTGAGGGGGGGAATTCACCCCTCCACTTT. It translates to CATSEGGNSPLHF.

V gene TRBV24-1 combines with J gene TRBJ1-2; 11 bases line up with TRBD1. V trimming: 4 bases; J trimming: 7 bases; junction bases outside the gene matches: 10. In germline, CDR1 is KGHDR, CDR2 SFDVKD. The CDR3 consists of 16 residues. The CDR3 is CATSDRTAGQGVGYTF. In DNA form, the CDR3 reads TGTGCCACCAGTGACCGCACAGCGGGACAGGGGGTTGGCTACACCTTC.

The rearrangement uses TRBV6-1 and TRBJ2-7; D is perhaps TRBD2 (5 bases). The germline V and J ends were trimmed by 3 bases and 5 bases, with 11 bases remaining between them. The CDR3 consists of 13 residues. Germline V gene lookup returns CDR1 MNHNS and CDR2 SASEGT. The CDR3 reads CASSDGLRDEQYF. Here the CDR3 DNA reads TGTGCCAGCAGTGATGGCCTGAGGGACGAGCAGTACTTC.

This clone has only one observation. The chain carries TRBV27 and TRBJ2-2; D is undetermined. The CDR3 runs to 15 residues. The germline V gene encodes CDR1 MNHEY and CDR2 SMNVEV (reference sequence). V lost 6 bases and J lost 4, with 15 bases in between. CDR3 residues: CASSRLTLVTGELFF. In nucleotides, the CDR3 is TGTGCCAGCAGCCGACTTACTTTAGTCACCGGGGAGCTGTTTTTT.

This clone was seen only once. The rearrangement joins TRBV28 to TRBJ1-1; 7 nucleotides agree with TRBD1. The CDR3 covers 14 residues. J lost 0 bases, V lost 9 bases, and 7 bases had no gene match. Germline V gene sequence: CDR1 MDHEN, CDR2 SYDVKM. CDR3 nucleotide sequence: TGTGCCAGTACAGGGGATCTCATGAACACTGAAGCTTTCTTT. Its protein is CASTGDLMNTEAFF.